A selection of T cell receptor beta chains follows, all from one sample in a study of T cells after yellow fever vaccination. TCRdb re-derived calls from the 5' RACE reads in MiXCR, one entry per CDR3 protein. The sample shows 46,000 or so distinct CDR3 sequences, around 6.8% of them seen only once. Material: PBMCs, either bulk or a sorted T-cell subset (CD4+, CD8+, memory, or dextramer-sorted; not recorded which), obtained 45 days after the yellow fever booster vaccination. These receptors all stem from a man aged 30 to 45 who received the YFV17D yellow fever vaccine. CDR3s include the opening cysteine and the closing phenylalanine or tryptophan.

cdr3_aa	j_call	v_call
CASSFTSGSHEQFF	TRBJ2-1	TRBV11-2
CASSQGTADNQPQHF	TRBJ1-5	TRBV3-1
CASSYSRQGVYEQYF	TRBJ2-7	TRBV6-5
CASSQEAATYNEQFF	TRBJ2-1	TRBV4-3
CASSSRQGPTYEQYF	TRBJ2-7	TRBV4-3
CASTRTGGTPLHF	TRBJ1-6	TRBV3-1
CASSERGINTQYF	TRBJ2-3	TRBV28
CTSSTGTSGRGGYIQYF	TRBJ2-4	TRBV5-4
CARGVAGRNEQFF	TRBJ2-1	TRBV2
CASSLTRPGLADTGVLFF	TRBJ2-2	TRBV5-1
CASSPTNGLGQYF	TRBJ2-7	TRBV18
CSARDRLRLAEYNEQFF	TRBJ2-1	TRBV20-1
CARSVALGASGSTDTQYF	TRBJ2-3	TRBV9
CSAWGGRPGGYTF	TRBJ1-2	TRBV29-1
CASSPTTGSFGYTF	TRBJ1-2	TRBV4-1
CASSLQTGSSYEQYF	TRBJ2-7	TRBV4-3
CASSKWDGDNTEAFF	TRBJ1-1	TRBV27
CSATGHGNTIYF	TRBJ1-3	TRBV29-1
CASSGGAGFDEQYF	TRBJ2-7	TRBV19
CSSRDSSYEQYF	TRBJ2-7	TRBV20-1
CASSPQRTSAHNEQFF	TRBJ2-1	TRBV9
CASSNWVGNEQYF	TRBJ2-7	TRBV5-6
CASSQAVAHNEQFF	TRBJ2-1	TRBV3-1
CASPAEGSGGGGTDTQYF	TRBJ2-3	TRBV11-1
CASSPPGPSSSYEQFF	TRBJ2-1	TRBV18
CASSQVEGPYNEQFF	TRBJ2-1	TRBV4-3